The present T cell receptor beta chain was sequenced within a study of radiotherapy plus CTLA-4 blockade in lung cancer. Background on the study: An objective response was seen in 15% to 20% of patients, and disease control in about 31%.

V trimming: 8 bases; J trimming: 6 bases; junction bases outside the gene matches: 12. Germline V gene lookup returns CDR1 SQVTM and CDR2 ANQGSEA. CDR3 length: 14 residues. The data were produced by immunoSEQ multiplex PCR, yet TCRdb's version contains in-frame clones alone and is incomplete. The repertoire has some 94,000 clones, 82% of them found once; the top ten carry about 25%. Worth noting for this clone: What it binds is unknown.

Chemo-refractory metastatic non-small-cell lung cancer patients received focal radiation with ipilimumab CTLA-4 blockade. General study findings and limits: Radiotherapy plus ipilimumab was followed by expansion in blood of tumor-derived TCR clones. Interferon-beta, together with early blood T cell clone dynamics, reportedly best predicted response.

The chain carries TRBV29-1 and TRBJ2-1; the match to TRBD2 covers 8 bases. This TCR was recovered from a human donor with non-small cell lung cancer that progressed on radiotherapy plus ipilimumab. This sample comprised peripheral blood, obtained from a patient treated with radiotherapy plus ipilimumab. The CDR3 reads CSYRRIGTSNEQFF. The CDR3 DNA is TGCAGCTACCGAAGGATCGGGACTAGCAATGAGCAGTTCTTC.